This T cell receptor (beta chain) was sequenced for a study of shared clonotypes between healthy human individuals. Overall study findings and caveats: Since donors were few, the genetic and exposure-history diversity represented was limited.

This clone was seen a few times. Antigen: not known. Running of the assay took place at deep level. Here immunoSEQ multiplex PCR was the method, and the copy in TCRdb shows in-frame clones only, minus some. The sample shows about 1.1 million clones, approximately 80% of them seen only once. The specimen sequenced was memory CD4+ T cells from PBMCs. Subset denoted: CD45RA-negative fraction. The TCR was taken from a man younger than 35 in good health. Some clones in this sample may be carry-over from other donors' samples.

The CDR3 spells CASREDRGPYGYTF. CDR3 bases: TGTGCCAGCAGAGAGGACAGGGGGCCCTATGGCTACACCTTC. V gene TRBV2 combines with J gene TRBJ1-2; TRBD1 matches 11 bases. This CDR3 has 14 residues. With 6 bases clipped from V and 4 bases from J, the junction kept 4 bases outside the gene matches. CDR1 and CDR2 (germline): SNHLY, FYNNEI.